These 2 T cell receptor beta chains were sequenced from one sample in a study of technical replicates of blood from a handful of donors. Assay used: immunoSEQ multiplex PCR; TCRdb lists only in-frame clones, some missing. The sample includes around 76,000 clones, around nine tenths of them seen just once. The sample taken for sequencing was T cells isolated from PBMCs. These receptors were taken from a human donor in good health.

The gene calls are TRBV10-3 and TRBJ1-6; tentatively, D is TRBD1 (6 bases). The CDR3 consists of 13 residues. Germline lookup yields CDR1 ENHRY and CDR2 SYGVKD. V gave up 10 bases and J gave up 4 bases, with 11 bases separating them. The CDR3 here is CATEGQYNSPLHF. The DNA of the CDR3 is TGTGCCACCGAAGGACAGTATAATTCACCCCTCCACTTT.

The CDR3 DNA sequence: TGTGCCAGCAGCCCGACGGGTGATACAGGGGGCTCAGAACAGCCCCAGCATTTT. This sequence encodes CASSPTGDTGGSEQPQHF. This chain links TRBV27 with TRBJ1-5, with 9 nucleotides matching TRBD1. Germline V gene lookup returns CDR1 MNHEY and CDR2 SMNVEV (reference sequence). The CDR3 extends over 18 amino acids. The junction had 19 bases not matched to a gene; V was cut back by 6 bases and J by 7 bases.